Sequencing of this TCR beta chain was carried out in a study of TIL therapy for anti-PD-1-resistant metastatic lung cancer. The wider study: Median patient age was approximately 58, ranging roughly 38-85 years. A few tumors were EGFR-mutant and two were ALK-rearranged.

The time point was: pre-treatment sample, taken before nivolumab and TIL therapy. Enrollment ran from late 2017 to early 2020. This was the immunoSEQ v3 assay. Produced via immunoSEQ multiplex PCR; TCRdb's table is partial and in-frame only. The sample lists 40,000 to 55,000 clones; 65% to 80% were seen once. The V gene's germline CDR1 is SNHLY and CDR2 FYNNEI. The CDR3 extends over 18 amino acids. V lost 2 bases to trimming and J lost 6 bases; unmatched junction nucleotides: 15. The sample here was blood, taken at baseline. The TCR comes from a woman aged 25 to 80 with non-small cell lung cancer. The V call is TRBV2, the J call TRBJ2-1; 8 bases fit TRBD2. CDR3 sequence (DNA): TGTGCCAGCAGTGAATATGGAGCGGGGGCCGGGGAGGGCAATGAGCAGTTCTTC. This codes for CASSEYGAGAGEGNEQFF.